These T cell receptor beta chains were read from a single sample in a study of early T cells in non-severe SARS-CoV-2 infection. Each CDR3 protein gets one entry after TCRdb re-called the 5' RACE reads with MiXCR. The table records 30,000 to 35,000 distinct CDR3 sequences, more than 5% of them present only once. The specimen was whole blood. Receptors originate from an adult who was a healthcare worker with PCR-confirmed SARS-CoV-2 infection or an uninfected control (not recorded which). The CDR3 runs from the conserved cysteine through the conserved F or W. D genes are given only for firm matches. The size field is filled for only some rows; it gives once, few, many or a size class.

V gene: TRBV27
D gene: -
clone size: many
CDR3 protein: CASSLGRNTEAFF

V gene: TRBV5-6
D gene: -
clone size: -
CDR3 protein: CASIPTEAFF

V gene: TRBV29-1
D gene: -
clone size: -
CDR3 protein: CSVEDGRGKGYTF

V gene: TRBV12-3/TRBV12-4
D gene: -
clone size: once
CDR3 protein: CASSTQTGNQPQHF

V gene: TRBV7-2
D gene: TRBD1
clone size: -
CDR3 protein: CASSQATLMDRGNEQYF

V gene: TRBV3-1
D gene: -
clone size: many
CDR3 protein: CASSQGRLGQPQHF

V gene: TRBV7-3
D gene: TRBD2
clone size: -
CDR3 protein: CASSLGLAGAYEQYF

V gene: TRBV4-3
D gene: -
clone size: many
CDR3 protein: CASSQEGASLNYGYTF

V gene: TRBV7-9
D gene: -
clone size: many
CDR3 protein: CASSQGGDSYNEQFF

V gene: TRBV28
D gene: TRBD1
clone size: few
CDR3 protein: CASGGQGGIYGYTF

V gene: TRBV20-1
D gene: -
clone size: many
CDR3 protein: CSARSPTGEVSYNEQFF

V gene: TRBV7-2
D gene: TRBD1
clone size: many
CDR3 protein: CASSPETGAKETQYF

V gene: TRBV30
D gene: -
clone size: many
CDR3 protein: CAWRPRIVGGYTF

V gene: TRBV5-6
D gene: -
clone size: many
CDR3 protein: CASSLWDGNTIYF

V gene: TRBV6-5
D gene: -
clone size: many
CDR3 protein: CASRLGPNTEAFF

V gene: TRBV6-5
D gene: -
clone size: many
CDR3 protein: CASSYGGRGTDTQYF

V gene: TRBV6-5
D gene: TRBD2
clone size: medium-sized
CDR3 protein: CASTPGLAGVDEQFF

V gene: TRBV12-3/TRBV12-4
D gene: TRBD2
clone size: many
CDR3 protein: CASSTIAGVYTDTQYF

V gene: TRBV18
D gene: -
clone size: few
CDR3 protein: CASSPRGANEQFF

V gene: TRBV15
D gene: -
clone size: many
CDR3 protein: CATSRERGATYSNQPQHF

V gene: TRBV11-2
D gene: TRBD1
clone size: many
CDR3 protein: CASSVYGTANTEAFF

V gene: TRBV29-1
D gene: -
clone size: many
CDR3 protein: CSVGSGSNQPQHF

V gene: TRBV20-1
D gene: TRBD2
clone size: many
CDR3 protein: CSATRTSGGAVTQYF

V gene: TRBV11-3
D gene: -
clone size: many
CDR3 protein: CASSLDWRNEQFF

V gene: TRBV4-1
D gene: -
clone size: few
CDR3 protein: CASSPSPGPNSPLHF